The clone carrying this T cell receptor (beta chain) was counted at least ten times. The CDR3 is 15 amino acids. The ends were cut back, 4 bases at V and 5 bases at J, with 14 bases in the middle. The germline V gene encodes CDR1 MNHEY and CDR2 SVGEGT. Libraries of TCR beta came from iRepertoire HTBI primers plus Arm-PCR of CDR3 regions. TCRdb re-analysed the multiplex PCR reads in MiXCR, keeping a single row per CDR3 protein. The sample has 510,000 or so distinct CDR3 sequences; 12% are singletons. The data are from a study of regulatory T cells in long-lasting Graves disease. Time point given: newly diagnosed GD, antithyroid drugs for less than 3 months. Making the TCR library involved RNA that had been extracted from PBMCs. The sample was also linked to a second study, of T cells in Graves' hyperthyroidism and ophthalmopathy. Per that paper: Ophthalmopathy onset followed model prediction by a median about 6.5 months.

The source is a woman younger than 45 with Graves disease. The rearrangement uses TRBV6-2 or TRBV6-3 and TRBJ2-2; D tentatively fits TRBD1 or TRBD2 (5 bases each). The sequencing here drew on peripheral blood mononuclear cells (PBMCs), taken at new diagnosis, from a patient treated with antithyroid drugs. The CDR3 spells CASSFSSRVTGELFF. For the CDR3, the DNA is TGTGCCAGCAGTTTTTCTAGCAGGGTGACCGGGGAGCTGTTTTTT.